This TCR beta chain was found in a study of regulatory T cells in long-lasting Graves disease. CDR1 LNHDA and CDR2 SQIVND come from the germline V gene (reference sequence). The CDR3 extends over 14 amino acids. Trimming shortened V by 9 bases and J by 3 bases, and 15 bases separated the two germline ends. The time point is: newly diagnosed GD, antithyroid drugs for less than 3 months. From RNA extracted from PBMCs, the TCR library was made. In building TCR beta libraries, iRepertoire HTBI primers were used together with Arm-PCR of CDR3 regions. TCRdb processed the multiplex PCR reads anew with MiXCR; each CDR3 protein has one entry. The sample lists some 220,000 distinct CDR3 sequences, approximately 18% occurring once. This same sample was also taken into another study, of T cells in Graves' hyperthyroidism and ophthalmopathy.

This sequence was found in a woman aged 30 to 39 with Graves disease. The sequencing used peripheral blood mononuclear cells (PBMCs), collected at new diagnosis, from a patient treated with antithyroid drugs. V and J are TRBV19 and TRBJ1-5, with D perhaps matching TRBD1 (6 bases). CDR3 coding DNA: TGTGCCAGCGAGCGCCAGGGGCACAATCAGCCCCAGCATTTT. Translated, it gives CASERQGHNQPQHF.